This is a list of T cell receptor beta chains from one sample in a study of T cells of healthy individuals. TCRdb ran MiXCR on the 5' RACE reads and lists one entry per CDR3 protein. The sample lists 90,000 to 100,000 distinct CDR3 sequences; 15% to 20% were seen once. The origin of the receptors is a human donor in good health. Each CDR3 is given with its conserved first and last residue. A D gene is named only where the DNA matches it firmly. The size of a clone is reported for some rows only, either as once, few or many, or as a class for expanded clones.

len	v_gene	j_gene	abundance	d_gene	CDR3nt	CDR3aa
13	TRBV7-3	TRBJ2-1	.	.	TGTGCCAGCAGCTCTGGACTCTACGGGGAGCAGTTCTTC	CASSSGLYGEQFF
13	TRBV11-2	TRBJ2-5	.	.	TGTGCCAGCAGCCCCCTGGGTGTAGAGACCCAGTACTTC	CASSPLGVETQYF
17	TRBV28	TRBJ2-4	.	TRBD2	TGTGCCAGCAGTTTGGTCTTCCGGGGGGGACCCAAAAACATTCAGTACTTC	CASSLVFRGGPKNIQYF
12	TRBV20-1	TRBJ1-2	few	TRBD1	TGCAGTGCTAGCGGGACAGTCTATGGCTACACCTTC	CSASGTVYGYTF
12	TRBV5-5	TRBJ2-5	many	.	TGTGCCAGCAGCTTCCAGGAAGAGACCCAGTACTTC	CASSFQEETQYF
14	TRBV5-1	TRBJ1-1	.	.	TGCGCCAGCAGCTTGGCCGGGCAGGATAGGTCGGGTTTCTTT	CASSLAGQDRSGFF
17	TRBV6-6	TRBJ1-6	.	TRBD1	TGTGCCAGCAGTCCCGGGACAGGGGGCTTCGGGAATTCACCCCTCCACTTT	CASSPGTGGFGNSPLHF
15	TRBV12-3/TRBV12-4	TRBJ1-4	.	.	TGTGCCAGCATCGCGGGGGGGCGAACTAATGAAAAACTGTTTTTT	CASIAGGRTNEKLFF
13	TRBV14	TRBJ2-1	few	.	TGTGCCAGCAGCCAACTACCGGGCCCTACCCAGTTCTTC	CASSQLPGPTQFF
13	TRBV20-1	TRBJ2-3	few	TRBD2	TGCAGTGCTAGGGGCGGGAGCCCAGATACGCAGTATTTT	CSARGGSPDTQYF
14	TRBV9	TRBJ2-2	few	.	TGTGCCAGCAGCGGAACGTCGATTGGCGGGGAGCTGTTTTTT	CASSGTSIGGELFF
13	TRBV15	TRBJ1-4	many	.	TGTGCCACCAGCAGAGATCCCATAGAAAAACTGTTTTTT	CATSRDPIEKLFF
20	TRBV4-3	TRBJ2-3	few	TRBD2	TGCGCCAGCAGCCAATTCCGGACTAGCGGGAGTTCCAAAAGCACAGATACGCAGTATTTT	CASSQFRTSGSSKSTDTQYF
15	TRBV12-3/TRBV12-4	TRBJ2-1	.	TRBD2	TGTGCCAGCAGTTCCGGACTAGCGGGGGGGCAGGAGCAGTTCTTC	CASSSGLAGGQEQFF
16	TRBV28	TRBJ2-7	.	.	TGTGCCAGCAGTTTATCGCGGGGGGGACAGGCCTACGAGCAGTACTTC	CASSLSRGGQAYEQYF
18	TRBV7-3	TRBJ1-2	many	TRBD1	TGTGCCAGCAGCCCTACTGGACAGGGGGCCCTCCCCGACTATGGCTACACCTTC	CASSPTGQGALPDYGYTF
15	TRBV15	TRBJ1-4	few	.	TGTGCCACCAGCAGAGAGGCTACCCACGGGGAAAAACTGTTTTTT	CATSREATHGEKLFF
16	TRBV28	TRBJ1-5	few	TRBD1	TGTGCCACAAGGCCGGGACAGGGAATGGGCAATCAGCCCCAGCATTTT	CATRPGQGMGNQPQHF
16	TRBV5-5	TRBJ2-5	few	TRBD2	TGTGCCAGCAGCTTGAAGGTAGCGGGAGGAGGTGAGACCCAGTACTTC	CASSLKVAGGGETQYF
15	TRBV6-2/TRBV6-3	TRBJ2-1	.	.	TGTGCCAGCAGTTGGCGTGAGACAACGGGCAATGAGCAGTTCTTC	CASSWRETTGNEQFF
14	TRBV20-1	TRBJ1-1	many	TRBD1	TGCAGTGCTCACCCAGGGGGCGAATACACTGAAGCTTTCTTT	CSAHPGGEYTEAFF
12	TRBV28	TRBJ2-5	few	.	TGTGCCAGCAGCCTAACGGGGGTTACCCAGTACTTC	CASSLTGVTQYF
16	TRBV6-6	TRBJ1-4	many	TRBD1	TGTGCCAGCAGGTTGACAGGGGCGGTTAGGAGTGAAAAACTGTTTTTT	CASRLTGAVRSEKLFF
16	TRBV19	TRBJ2-4	.	.	TGTGCCAGTAGATCCCTGTTGGACCCCACCAAAAACATTCAGTACTTC	CASRSLLDPTKNIQYF
14	TRBV23-1	TRBJ2-6	many	.	TGCGCCAGCAGTGGGGGCTCTGGGGCCAACGTCCTGACTTTC	CASSGGSGANVLTF
14	TRBV28	TRBJ2-1	.	.	TGTGCCAGCAGTTTATCGGGAGTGGTGAATGAGCAGTTCTTC	CASSLSGVVNEQFF
17	TRBV10-3	TRBJ2-1	many	.	TGTGCCATCAGCGAAGACCCGGGACTTGGTTTTTACAATGAGCAGTTCTTC	CAISEDPGLGFYNEQFF
12	TRBV20-1	TRBJ2-1	.	TRBD1	TGCAGTGCTAGCCAGGGGGAGAATGAGCAGTTCTTC	CSASQGENEQFF
14	TRBV20-1	TRBJ2-3	.	.	TGCTCTGCTAGCACAGCTACTAGCACAGATACGCAGTATTTT	CSASTATSTDTQYF
20	TRBV20-1	TRBJ2-3	.	TRBD2	TGCAGTGCTCTCGCCCGACTAGCGGGGGACCCTATATTTCACACAGATACGCAGTATTTT	CSALARLAGDPIFHTDTQYF
15	TRBV19	TRBJ2-2	.	.	TGTGCCAGTAAAATTTGGGCAGGTAGAACCGGGGAGCTGTTTTTT	CASKIWAGRTGELFF
13	TRBV29-1	TRBJ2-1	many	TRBD2	TGCAGCGTTGTAGCGGGAGAATCGAATGAGCAGTTCTTC	CSVVAGESNEQFF
15	TRBV18	TRBJ1-3	many	.	TGTGCCAGCTCACCATCGGGATTCTCTGGAAACACCATATATTTT	CASSPSGFSGNTIYF
13	TRBV5-1	TRBJ2-5	.	TRBD2	TGCGCCAGCAATGCGGGGGGGCGAGAGACCCAGTACTTC	CASNAGGRETQYF
14	TRBV12-3/TRBV12-4	TRBJ1-4	many	.	TGTGCCAGCAGTTTAGCAGGGCGGGGGGAAAAACTGTTTTTT	CASSLAGRGEKLFF
12	TRBV2	TRBJ1-1	few	TRBD1	TGTGCCAGCAGGGCAGGGGGCCTCGAAGCTTTCTTT	CASRAGGLEAFF
16	TRBV5-1	TRBJ2-3	.	TRBD2	TGCGCCAGCAGCCAAAATCGCGGGAGAAGCACAGATACGCAGTATTTT	CASSQNRGRSTDTQYF
16	TRBV27	TRBJ2-1	.	TRBD2	TGTGCCAGCAGTTTGCTAGCGGGTATGGCCAGGGATGAGCAGTTCTTC	CASSLLAGMARDEQFF
14	TRBV20-1	TRBJ2-3	.	.	TGCAGTGCTAGTAGACGGGAGATTGGAGATACGCAGTATTTT	CSASRREIGDTQYF
12	TRBV10-3	TRBJ2-3	.	TRBD2	TGTGCCACCGAGACTAGCGGAGCTACGCAGTATTTT	CATETSGATQYF
13	TRBV6-2/TRBV6-3	TRBJ1-4	.	.	TGTGCCACCAGAACCGCCGCCCATGAAAAACTGTTTTTT	CATRTAAHEKLFF
17	TRBV6-9	TRBJ2-7	once	TRBD1	TGTGCCAGCAGTTTTCTCCTTCACAGGGGTGGGTCCTACGAGCAGTACTTC	CASSFLLHRGGSYEQYF
17	TRBV4-2	TRBJ2-1	.	TRBD2	TGTGCCAGCAGCAAGCGAAAAGCGGGGAATTCCTACAATGAGCAGTTCTTC	CASSKRKAGNSYNEQFF
15	TRBV27	TRBJ2-7	many	.	TGTGCCAGCAGTCCACTCGGGACTCGGCCCTACGAGCAGTACTTC	CASSPLGTRPYEQYF